The 9 T cell receptor beta chains in this list originate from one sample, sequenced in a study of regulatory T cells in long-lasting Graves disease. CDR3-region Arm-PCR and iRepertoire HTBI primers produced the TCR beta libraries. TCRdb analysed the multiplex PCR reads with MiXCR anew, one entry per CDR3 protein. The repertoire holds about 370,000 distinct CDR3 sequences, with 15% as singletons. Time point given: newly diagnosed GD, antithyroid drugs for less than 3 months. From PBMCs, RNA was extracted and then used to make the TCR library. The material was peripheral blood mononuclear cells (PBMCs), obtained at new diagnosis, from a patient treated with antithyroid drugs. The receptors were sampled from a female donor with Graves disease.

This clonotype came up many times. The chain joins TRBV6-2 or TRBV6-3 to TRBJ1-5; the D is unclear. Germline V gene lookup returns CDR1 MNHEY and CDR2 SVGEGT. The CDR3 runs 15 residues. V lost 5 bases and J lost 3, with 14 bases in between. The CDR3 region is CASSRLEAPNQPQHF. The CDR3 region has the DNA TGTGCCAGCAGTCGCCTAGAGGCCCCCAATCAGCCCCAGCATTTT.

This clonotype occurred many times. V usage is TRBV5-1 and J usage is TRBJ2-7; 8 nucleotides match TRBD1. Trimming at V came to 2 bases and at J to 4 bases, leaving 5 bases not matched to a gene. Germline CDR1 reads SGHRS; CDR2 reads YFSETQ. CDR3 length: 14 amino acids. CDR3 bases: TGCGCCAGCAGCTTCGCGGACAGGGTGTACGAGCAGTACTTC. Its protein product is CASSFADRVYEQYF.

This clonotype was detected ten times or more. CDR3 sequence: CASSQDPLGAGNEQFF. The CDR3, as DNA: TGTGCCAGCAGCCAAGATCCTCTGGGAGCGGGTAATGAGCAGTTCTTC. This chain joins TRBV3-1 and TRBJ2-1; D perhaps matches TRBD2 (6 bases). The germline V and J ends were trimmed by 0 bases and 7 bases, with 16 bases remaining between them. From germline, CDR1 is LGHDT and CDR2 YNNKEL (reference sequence). CDR3 length equals 16 residues.

This clonotype has a count of ten or more. The V call is TRBV29-1, the J call TRBJ1-1; the D is unclear. Germline loops: CDR1 SQVTM, CDR2 ANQGSEA. V was shortened by 4 bases and J by 1 base, with 19 bases between the two germline ends. The CDR3 is made up of 16 amino acids. CDR3 loop: CSVVGRAGVTNTEAFF. DNA of the CDR3: TGCAGCGTTGTGGGGAGGGCAGGAGTTACGAACACTGAAGCTTTCTTT. Using reference TRBV29-1 and TRBJ1-1 for the parts outside the CDR3, the full variable domain is SAVISQKPSRDICQRGTSLTIQCQVDSQVTMMFWYRQQPGQSLTLIATANQGSEATYESGFVIDKFPISRPNLTFSTLTVSNMSPEDSSIYLCSVVGRAGVTNTEAFFGQGTRLTVV.

This clonotype was detected ten times or more. The chain uses TRBV6-2 or TRBV6-3 and TRBJ2-1; 9 nucleotides line up with TRBD2. The trim removed 5 bases at V and 0 bases at J, leaving 17 bases unmatched. The germline V gene encodes CDR1 MNHEY and CDR2 SVGEGT. This CDR3 is built from 20 residues. CDR3 sequence reads: CASSEAIQAGGHSSYNEQFF. The CDR3 nucleotides are TGTGCCAGCAGTGAAGCAATTCAAGCGGGGGGACACAGCTCCTACAATGAGCAGTTCTTC.

This clonotype was found many times. This chain uses TRBV12-3 or TRBV12-4 with TRBJ2-2; 12 nucleotides line up with TRBD2. This CDR3 contains 16 residues. Trimming removed 4 bases from V and 4 bases from J; junction bases left unmatched: 4. CDR3 sequence: CASSSGLAGRTGELFF. As DNA, the CDR3 is TGTGCCAGCAGTTCTGGACTAGCGGGGCGCACCGGGGAGCTGTTTTTT.

This clonotype appeared many times. This chain links TRBV6-2 or TRBV6-3 with TRBJ2-3, with 9 positions matching TRBD2. Looked up from germline, CDR1 is MNHEY and CDR2 is SVGEGT. V gave up 5 bases and J gave up 0 bases; unmatched junction bases: 6. The CDR3 runs 16 residues. In DNA, the CDR3 is TGTGCCAGCAGTGGATTAGCGGGGGTTAGCACAGATACGCAGTATTTT. Protein: CASSGLAGVSTDTQYF.

This clonotype was observed at least ten times. The CDR3 DNA follows: TGTGCCAGCAGCTTACTTTTACTAGCGGGGGGGACCGGGGAGCTGTTTTTT. This encodes CASSLLLLAGGTGELFF. The chain joins TRBV11-2 to TRBJ2-2; TRBD2 agrees at 13 bases. Germline V lookup: CDR1 SGHAT, CDR2 FQNNGV. The ends lost 2 bases at V and 5 bases at J; junction bases unmatched: 5. The CDR3 consists of 17 residues.

This clonotype came up many times. This rearrangement joins TRBV12-3 or TRBV12-4 to TRBJ1-5; a possible D gene is TRBD1 (6 bases). Trimming took 5 bases from V and 6 from J, leaving 11 bases between them. The CDR3 has 13 residues. The CDR3: CASSLQGFQPQHF. The CDR3 coding sequence is TGTGCCAGCAGTCTACAGGGTTTTCAGCCCCAGCATTTT.